This T cell receptor (beta chain) comes out of a study of tumor and adjacent non-tumor tissue in lung cancer. The wider study: The patients, around 9 men and 4 or 5 women, were roughly 30 to 76 with stage I to III disease. General study points: Top 100 clones took a larger repertoire share in normal lung. Tumor TCR diversity, when higher, was linked to shorter survival. Tumor tissue had significantly higher TCR diversity than normal lung.

Concerning this clonotype: The antigen remains undetermined.

RNA was extracted from bulk tissue without any cell sorting. This non-tumor lung sample came from over 3 cm beyond the tumor edge. Three rounds of nested PCR, following a modified ARM-PCR protocol, produced the TCRbeta library. TCRdb analysed the multiplex PCR reads with MiXCR anew, one entry per CDR3 protein. The sample contains some 95,000 distinct CDR3 sequences, more than 80% of which appear only once. This clonotype originated in a man aged 60-69 years with small cell lung cancer. The sequencing input was distant non-tumor lung tissue.

CDR3 amino acids: CASGKQGGPYEQYF. DNA of the CDR3: TGTGCCAGCGGGAAACAGGGAGGCCCCTACGAGCAGTACTTC. This chain uses TRBV6-5 with TRBJ2-7, with D perhaps TRBD1 or TRBD2 (6 bases each). Between the trimmed V and J ends, which lost 8 bases and 2 bases, there was a span of 16 bases. Germline loops: CDR1 MNHEY, CDR2 SVGAGI. The CDR3 contains 14 residues.